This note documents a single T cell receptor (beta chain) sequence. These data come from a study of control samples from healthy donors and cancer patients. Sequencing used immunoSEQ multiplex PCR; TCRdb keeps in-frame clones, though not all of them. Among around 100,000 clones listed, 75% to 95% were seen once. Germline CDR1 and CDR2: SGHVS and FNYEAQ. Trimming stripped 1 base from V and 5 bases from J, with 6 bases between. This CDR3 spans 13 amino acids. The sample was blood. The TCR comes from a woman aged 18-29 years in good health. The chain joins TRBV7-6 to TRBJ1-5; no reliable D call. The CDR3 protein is CASSLDEHQPQHF. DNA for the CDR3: TGTGCCAGCAGCTTAGACGAACATCAGCCCCAGCATTTT.